This passage covers 23 T cell receptor beta chains from one sample sequenced in a study of graft-versus-host responses after intestinal transplantation. Using immunoSEQ multiplex PCR, the repertoire was profiled, and TCRdb retains in-frame clones only, with some absent. Among about 35,000 clones listed, roughly 92% were seen once. Antigens for these TCRs are unknown. This specimen consisted of unstimulated CD8+ T cells sorted from spleen or lymph node cells, obtained before transplant. These receptors all come from a human donor who was the organ donor for an intestinal transplant.

The rearrangement uses TRBV5-6 and TRBJ2-2, with 11 bases aligning to TRBD2. This CDR3 is built from 16 residues. The V gene's germline CDR1 is SGHDT and CDR2 YYEEEE. V shed 3 bases and J 3 bases; nucleotides not matched to a gene: 4. As DNA, the CDR3 is TGTGCCAGCAGCTCCGGGACTAGCGGTCACACCGGGGAGCTGTTTTTT. Encoded protein: CASSSGTSGHTGELFF.

The chain recombines TRBV29-1 with TRBJ2-7, with 7 bases identical to TRBD1. V dropped 7 bases and J dropped 4; count of bases not matched to a gene: 10. Germline lookup yields CDR1 SQVTM and CDR2 ANQGSEA. CDR3 size: 13 residues. Here the CDR3 DNA reads TGCAGCGCGAGGGCGAGGGGGCCATACGAGCAGTACTTC. It translates to CSARARGPYEQYF.

The chain employs TRBV28 and TRBJ2-4; maybe TRBD1 (6 bases). This CDR3 is 16 amino acids long. In germline, CDR1 is MDHEN, CDR2 SYDVKM. V lost 3 bases and J lost 3, with 15 bases in between. The DNA of the CDR3 is TGTGCCAGCAGTTTCGGGGCAGGGGTGTACAAAAACATTCAGTACTTC. Translating gives CASSFGAGVYKNIQYF.

The chain uses TRBV7-9 and TRBJ2-7; 9 positions agree with TRBD1. With 1 base clipped from V and 2 bases from J, the junction kept 3 bases outside the gene matches. The CDR3 extends over 15 amino acids. Germline V gene lookup returns CDR1 SEHNR and CDR2 FQNEAQ (reference sequence). CDR3 coding DNA: TGTGCCAGCAGCTTAGAATGGGACAGGGCCTACGAGCAGTACTTC. Protein product: CASSLEWDRAYEQYF. Based on the CDR3 plus reference TRBV7-9 and TRBJ2-7, the full variable domain is DTGVSQNPRHKITKRGQNVTFRCDPISEHNRLYWYRQTLGQGPEFLTYFQNEAQLEKSRLLSDRFSAERPKGSFSTLEIQRTEQGDSAMYLCASSLEWDRAYEQYFGPGTRLTVT.

CDR3 sequence (DNA): TGTGCCAGTAGTAACCGGGACAGGGAGCACACCGGGGAGCTGTTTTTT. Translated, it gives CASSNRDREHTGELFF. This chain connects TRBV19 to TRBJ2-2; TRBD1 matches 9 bases. Unmatched junction bases numbered 6, after V lost 4 bases and J lost 3 bases. The CDR3 loop spans 16 amino acids. Germline CDR1 and CDR2: LNHDA and SQIVND (reference sequence).

With regard to this clone: The junction and the germline gene differ at one end; a read error may be behind it. The rearrangement uses TRBV28 and TRBJ1-1; D call uncertain. Germline CDR1 is MDHEN and CDR2 is SYDVKM. The CDR3 spans 14 residues. The CDR3 sequence: CASSLYGRLTGAFF. CDR3 in DNA: TGTGCCAGCAGTTTATACGGACGGCTCACTGGAGCTTTCTTT.

The gene calls are TRBV14 and TRBJ2-7; 7 positions agree with TRBD2. V shed 0 bases and J 4 bases; nucleotides not matched to a gene: 6. The germline V gene has CDR1 SGHDN and CDR2 FVKESK. This CDR3 contains 15 residues. The CDR3 spells CASSQEIGTTYEQYF. The DNA of the CDR3 is TGTGCCAGCAGCCAAGAAATAGGGACTACGTACGAGCAGTACTTC.

On this clone: The limits of the CDR3 on the DNA are not certain, so only TCRdb's listed CDR3 is given. This chain links TRBV27 with TRBJ2-7. Counting both end residues, the CDR3 totals 13 amino acids. Germline CDR1 MNHEY, CDR2 SMNVEV (reference sequence). The CDR3 protein is CASSSSEDYEQYF.

The sample holds one count of this clone. The chain links TRBV28 to TRBJ2-5, with TRBD1 identical over 9 bases. V shed 6 bases, J shed 1 base, and the junction held 15 bases outside the gene matches. Germline CDR1 MDHEN, CDR2 SYDVKM. The length of the CDR3 is 18 residues. CDR3: CASSSLPIPGQGQETQYF. The CDR3 DNA reads TGTGCCAGCAGCTCACTACCCATCCCGGGACAGGGCCAAGAGACCCAGTACTTC. The whole variable domain, filled in from reference TRBV28 and TRBJ2-5, reads DVKVTQSSRYLVKRTGEKVFLECVQDMDHENMFWYRQDPGLGLRLIYFSYDVKMKEKGDIPEGYSVSREKKERFSLILESASTNQTSMYLCASSSLPIPGQGQETQYFGPGTRLLVL.

This clone was observed a few times. J is TRBJ2-3 and V is TRBV7-2; perhaps TRBD2 as D (6 bases). The CDR3 spans 15 residues. Trimming removed 5 bases at V and 2 bases at J, with 14 bases between. The germline V gene has CDR1 SGHTA and CDR2 FQGNSA. The CDR3, as DNA: TGTGCCAGCAGCCCGGGACCGGGGGACACAGATACGCAGTATTTT. This translates into CASSPGPGDTDTQYF. Variable domain in full (rest from reference TRBV7-2 and TRBJ2-3): GAGVSQSPSNKVTEKGKDVELRCDPISGHTALYWYRQSLGQGLEFLIYFQGNSAPDKSGLPSDRFSAERTGGSVSTLTIQRTQQEDSAVYLCASSPGPGDTDTQYFGPGTRLTVL.

J is TRBJ2-5 and V is TRBV2; 8 bases match TRBD2. V lost 6 bases and J lost 3; bases outside the gene matches: 12. This CDR3 has 16 residues. The germline CDR1 and CDR2 sequences are SNHLY and FYNNEI. CDR3 amino acids: CASRDTRTSWEETQYF. DNA for the CDR3: TGTGCCAGCAGGGATACAAGGACTAGCTGGGAAGAGACCCAGTACTTC.

The chain recombines TRBV29-1 with TRBJ1-5, with no clear D. V was clipped by 6 bases and J by 2 bases, with 11 bases between them. This CDR3 spans 13 amino acids. The germline CDR1 and CDR2 sequences are SQVTM and ANQGSEA. This CDR3 is CSVADSRNQPQHF. CDR3 DNA: TGCAGCGTCGCAGATTCCCGCAATCAGCCCCAGCATTTT.

The chain is built from TRBV7-9 and TRBJ2-7; D is unresolved. Germline CDR1 is SEHNR and CDR2 is FQNEAQ (reference sequence). The CDR3 is 12 amino acids. The V and J ends lost 5 bases and 2 bases respectively, with 7 bases between them. The CDR3 region is CASSTDTYEQYF. CDR3 in DNA: TGTGCCAGCAGCACCGACACCTACGAGCAGTACTTC.

This clone has just one count. This rearrangement joins TRBV28 to TRBJ2-3, with 9 positions matching TRBD2. This CDR3 region has 18 residues. Germline V gene lookup returns CDR1 MDHEN and CDR2 SYDVKM. After removal of 2 bases from V and 5 bases from J, the junction contained 14 bases not matched to a gene. The CDR3 sequence: CASSLRGVGAGGGDTQYF. The DNA of the CDR3 is TGTGCCAGCAGTTTACGGGGTGTAGGAGCGGGAGGAGGAGATACGCAGTATTTT. The full variable domain, completed using reference TRBV28 and TRBJ2-3, is DVKVTQSSRYLVKRTGEKVFLECVQDMDHENMFWYRQDPGLGLRLIYFSYDVKMKEKGDIPEGYSVSREKKERFSLILESASTNQTSMYLCASSLRGVGAGGGDTQYFGPGTRLTVL.

The chain has TRBV29-1 and TRBJ1-2, with TRBD1 matching 10 bases. V was clipped by 3 bases and J by 3 bases; unmatched bases: 7. There are 15 residues in the CDR3. Germline CDR1 reads SQVTM; CDR2 reads ANQGSEA. The CDR3 DNA reads as TGCAGCGTTGATCCCGGGACAGGGGACCACTATGGCTACACCTTC. This translates into CSVDPGTGDHYGYTF. Full variable domain (remainder filled in from reference TRBV29-1 and TRBJ1-2): SAVISQKPSRDICQRGTSLTIQCQVDSQVTMMFWYRQQPGQSLTLIATANQGSEATYESGFVIDKFPISRPNLTFSTLTVSNMSPEDSSIYLCSVDPGTGDHYGYTFGSGTRLTVV.

This clone was observed a handful of times. The rearrangement joins TRBV4-2 to TRBJ1-5, with D unclear. V was shortened by 3 bases and J by 5 bases, with 8 bases between the two germline ends. Germline loops: CDR1 LGHNA, CDR2 YNFKEQ. The CDR3 runs to 13 residues. CDR3 residues: CASSHARDQPQHF. The CDR3 bases are TGTGCCAGCAGCCACGCCCGGGATCAGCCCCAGCATTTT.

This chain joins TRBV25-1 and TRBJ2-3; 8 bases align to TRBD1. J was trimmed by 2 bases and V by 1 base; bases with no gene match: 2. Per germline, CDR1 MGHDK and CDR2 SYGVNS. This CDR3 contains 15 residues. The CDR3 bases are TGTGCCAGCAGTGAATGGACAGGGTACACAGATACGCAGTATTTT. It encodes CASSEWTGYTDTQYF.

This chain joins TRBV11-3 and TRBJ2-1, with TRBD2 identical over 8 bases. The CDR3 spans 15 residues. V lost 5 bases, J lost 0 bases, and 3 bases stayed unmatched. Germline-derived CDR1 and CDR2 are SGHNT and YENEEA. The CDR3 loop reads CASSPGTSSYNEQFF. The CDR3 DNA reads as TGTGCCAGCAGCCCCGGGACTAGCTCCTACAATGAGCAGTTCTTC.

The rearrangement uses TRBV5-1 and TRBJ2-7, with 8 bases identical to TRBD2. The J segment lost 2 bases and the V segment lost 8 bases, leaving 9 bases of the junction unmatched. The CDR3 has 14 amino acids. In germline, CDR1 is SGHRS, CDR2 YFSETQ. CDR3 amino acids: CASPPPGGAYEQYF. The CDR3 nucleotides are TGCGCCAGTCCCCCCCCCGGGGGGGCCTACGAGCAGTACTTC.

The chain links TRBV11-2 to TRBJ2-5; 7 bases match TRBD2. V shed 0 bases, J shed 11 bases, and the junction held 3 bases outside the gene matches. Germline V gives CDR1 SGHAT, CDR2 FQNNGV. CDR3 size: 12 residues. The CDR3 region is CASSLDLREQYF. DNA for the CDR3: TGTGCCAGCAGCTTAGATCTGCGGGAGCAGTACTTC. The full variable domain, with the rest looked up from reference TRBV11-2 and TRBJ2-5, is EAGVAQSPRYKIIEKRQSVAFWCNPISGHATLYWYQQILGQGPKLLIQFQNNGVVDDSQLPKDRFSAERLKGVDSTLKIQPAKLEDSAVYLCASSLDLREQYFGPGTRLLVL.

The rearrangement links TRBV6-1 to TRBJ2-2; D may match TRBD1 or TRBD2 (5 bases each). V was pared by 7 bases and J by 13 bases, with 22 bases between. The germline gives CDR1 MNHNS, CDR2 SASEGT. The CDR3 has 14 residues. CDR3 in DNA: TGTGCCAGCAACCCCACACGGGGACGAAGGGGGCTGTTTTTT. As protein: CASNPTRGRRGLFF.

The chain is built from TRBV7-9 and TRBJ2-5; 7 nucleotides align to TRBD1. Looked up from germline, CDR1 is SEHNR and CDR2 is FQNEAQ (reference sequence). With 0 bases clipped from V and 2 bases from J, the junction kept 9 bases outside the gene matches. CDR3 length equals 17 residues. CDR3: CASSLAETGTIQETQYF. Written as DNA, the CDR3 is TGTGCCAGCAGCTTAGCGGAGACAGGGACCATTCAAGAGACCCAGTACTTC.

V gene TRBV15 combines with J gene TRBJ1-5; D might be TRBD1 (5 bases). V lost 0 bases to trimming and J lost 4 bases, with 7 bases between them. Looked up from germline, CDR1 is LNHNV and CDR2 is YYDKDF (reference sequence). The CDR3 has 14 amino acids. CDR3 sequence: CATSRDRGNQPQHF. In DNA form, the CDR3 reads TGTGCCACCAGCAGAGATCGGGGGAATCAGCCCCAGCATTTT.